A single sample is the source of the 17 T cell receptor beta chains below, sequenced in a study of T-cell memory formation after mild COVID-19. MiXCR, applied by TCRdb to the 5' RACE reads, yields one record per CDR3 protein. This sample has hundreds of thousands of distinct CDR3 sequences; roughly 8.2% occur once, and the top ten carry 22%. What was sequenced was PBMCs or a T cell subset sorted from them (not recorded which). The receptors were sampled from a man aged 18 to 35 who had mild COVID-19 (a few samples of this study predate the infection). Cell type and time point are not known.

The rearrangement joins TRBV7-2 to TRBJ2-7, with D uncertain. Per germline, CDR1 SGHTA and CDR2 FQGNSA. Trimming took 0 bases from V and 0 from J, leaving 12 bases between them. This CDR3 region has 16 residues. The CDR3 bases are TGTGCCAGCAGCTTAGCGGTCAACTCGCCCTCCTACGAGCAGTACTTC. Encoded protein: CASSLAVNSPSYEQYF.

The chain links TRBV12-3 or TRBV12-4 to TRBJ1-6; D remains unclear. V lost 1 base, J lost 10 bases, and 8 bases lay in between. The CDR3 runs 13 residues. CDR3 sequence reads: CASSLDGISPLHF. The DNA for the CDR3 is TGTGCCAGCAGTTTAGACGGGATATCACCCCTCCACTTT.

This clonotype was seen only a few times. This chain connects TRBV18 to TRBJ2-7; D might be TRBD1 or TRBD2, each matching 5 bases. Between the trimmed V and J ends, which lost 3 bases and 3 bases, there was a span of 15 bases. In germline, CDR1 is KGHSH, CDR2 LQKENI. The CDR3 has 15 amino acids. The CDR3 nucleotides are TGTGCCAGCTCACCGGGACCAATTAGGGACTACGAGCAGTACTTC. Protein sequence: CASSPGPIRDYEQYF.

With regard to this clonotype: At one end, the junction sequence differs from germline, possibly due to a read error. V usage is TRBV7-2 and J usage is TRBJ2-3, with 10 bases aligning to TRBD2. Germline values: CDR1 SGHTA, CDR2 FQGNSA. This CDR3 spans 14 amino acids. CDR3: CASISSGGTDTQCF. The CDR3 bases are TGTGCCAGCATCTCTAGCGGGGGCACAGATACGCAGTGTTTT.

In this sample, this clonotype turned up a few times. The genes are TRBV5-1 and TRBJ2-2, with unresolved D. This CDR3 region has 13 residues. V dropped 0 bases and J dropped 6 bases, with 6 bases sitting between them. Per germline, CDR1 SGHRS and CDR2 YFSETQ. CDR3 coding DNA: TGCGCCAGCAGCTTGGCATCGGCCGGGGAGCTGTTTTTT. Translated: CASSLASAGELFF.

This clonotype has more than one count but fewer than ten. This chain joins TRBV5-1 and TRBJ2-3, with D possibly matching TRBD2 (5 bases). Trimming removed 5 bases at V and 1 base at J, with 14 bases between. The germline CDR1 and CDR2 sequences are SGHRS and YFSETQ. This CDR3 has 15 residues. CDR3 protein: CASSPRRGGTDTQYF. The CDR3 bases are TGCGCCAGCAGTCCTCGACGGGGAGGCACAGATACGCAGTATTTT. The full variable domain, in which reference TRBV5-1 and TRBJ2-3 provide the parts outside the CDR3, is KAGVTQTPRYLIKTRGQQVTLSCSPISGHRSVSWYQQTPGQGLQFLFEYFSETQRNKGNFPGRFSGRQFSNSRSEMNVSTLELGDSALYLCASSPRRGGTDTQYFGPGTRLTVL.

The chain has TRBV19 and TRBJ1-5, with unresolved D. Germline loops: CDR1 LNHDA, CDR2 SQIVND (reference sequence). V lost 3 bases to trimming and J lost 4 bases, with 7 bases between them. The CDR3 runs to 13 residues. The CDR3 region is CASSIHLNQPQHF. The CDR3 region has the DNA TGTGCCAGTAGTATCCACCTGAATCAGCCCCAGCATTTT.

This clonotype has only one observation. V usage is TRBV14 and J usage is TRBJ2-7, with a weak D call TRBD1 (6 bases). V lost 1 base, J lost 3 bases, and 16 bases lay in between. The germline gives CDR1 SGHDN, CDR2 FVKESK. The CDR3 runs to 16 residues. Here the CDR3 reads CASSQGPPGRGYEQYV. The CDR3 DNA reads as TGTGCCAGCAGCCAAGGTCCCCCCGGCAGGGGCTACGAGCAGTACGTC.

V is TRBV29-1 and J is TRBJ1-1; D gene unclear. The V gene lost 1 base and the J gene lost 2 bases, with 8 bases spanning the gap. Germline CDR1 is SQVTM and CDR2 is ANQGSEA. The CDR3 runs to 13 residues. For the CDR3, the DNA is TGCAGCGTTGAAGGGCTAAGAAACACTGAAGCTTTCTTT. Residues: CSVEGLRNTEAFF.

The V gene is TRBV4-1, the J gene TRBJ2-5; 10 nucleotides agree with TRBD2. The ends lost 1 base at V and 5 bases at J; junction bases unmatched: 7. Germline loops: CDR1 MGHRA, CDR2 YSYEKL. CDR3 length equals 16 residues. The CDR3 region is CASSQARAGGPETQYF. The CDR3 nucleotides read TGCGCCAGCAGCCAAGCTAGAGCGGGGGGGCCCGAGACCCAGTACTTC.

This clonotype was seen only a few times. The chain combines TRBV7-2 with TRBJ2-5; D is undetermined. Deletions cut 1 base from V and 5 bases from J, with 8 bases between. There are 13 residues in the CDR3. Per germline, CDR1 SGHTA and CDR2 FQGNSA. The CDR3 bases are TGTGCCAGCAGCTTAGGGGTTCGGGAGACCCAGTACTTC. It encodes CASSLGVRETQYF.

The chain uses TRBV7-8 and TRBJ2-7; the match to TRBD1 covers 8 bases. The CDR3 totals 15 residues. J lost 6 bases, V lost 0 bases, and 7 bases had no gene match. CDR1 SGHVS and CDR2 FQNEAQ come from the germline V gene. In nucleotides, the CDR3 is TGTGCCAGCAGCTTAGCGAGGAGGACAGGGTCCGAGCAGTACTTC. This gives the protein CASSLARRTGSEQYF.

This clonotype was found a few times. The chain recombines TRBV6-6 with TRBJ1-5; 11 bases align to TRBD1. V gave up 5 bases and J gave up 7 bases; unmatched junction bases: 10. This CDR3 comprises 16 residues. Looked up from germline, CDR1 is MNHNY and CDR2 is SVGAGI (reference sequence). Here the CDR3 reads CASSEPDRGRKQPQHF. Here the CDR3 DNA reads TGTGCCAGCAGTGAGCCGGACAGGGGGCGAAAACAGCCCCAGCATTTT.

J is TRBJ2-3 and V is TRBV7-9; D gene uncertain. The germline V gene has CDR1 SEHNR and CDR2 FQNEAQ (reference sequence). This CDR3 has 13 residues. Trimming stripped 0 bases from V and 5 bases from J, with 6 bases between. The DNA for the CDR3 is TGTGCCAGCAGCTTAGCGGAAAGAGATACGCAGTATTTT. Encoded protein: CASSLAERDTQYF.

At least ten counts were recorded for this clonotype. CDR3 in amino acids: CASSVSLLGTRGVPEAFF. In DNA form, the CDR3 reads TGTGCCAGCAGCGTTTCACTACTCGGGACAAGAGGGGTCCCTGAAGCTTTCTTT. The gene calls are TRBV5-6 and TRBJ1-1, with D possibly TRBD1 on 6 matching bases. The CDR3 is made up of 18 amino acids. Trimming removed 4 bases from V and 6 bases from J, with 28 bases in between. Looked up from germline, CDR1 is SGHDT and CDR2 is YYEEEE.

This chain links TRBV4-1 with TRBJ2-7; 10 bases agree with TRBD2. The CDR3 is made up of 15 amino acids. Germline loops: CDR1 MGHRA, CDR2 YSYEKL. The V gene end was trimmed by 5 bases and the J gene end by 6 bases; junction bases not matched to a gene: 10. The CDR3 is CASSSQLAGTSEQYF. The CDR3 DNA is TGCGCCAGCAGCTCACAACTAGCGGGGACCTCCGAGCAGTACTTC.

Remarks on this clonotype: A junction boundary mismatches the germline segment, possibly from a read error. The rearrangement links TRBV20-1 to TRBJ2-2; 12 positions match TRBD2. The CDR3 contains 16 residues. CDR1 is DFQATT, CDR2 SNEGSKA, per germline (reference sequence). This CDR3 is CSARVLAGGPTGEMFF. The CDR3 nucleotides are TGCAGTGCTAGAGTCCTAGCGGGGGGGCCAACCGGGGAGATGTTTTTT.